This T cell receptor beta chain was sequenced in a study of neoadjuvant anti-PD-1 for oral cavity cancer. As for the study in general: Around day 43, patients without progression received a fourth nivolumab dose before surgery. Broader study findings: Treg/Th17 ratio rose with pretreatment blood and fell with post-treatment tumor TCRbeta clonality.

The protocol was immunoSEQ multiplex PCR, while the TCRdb copy is restricted to in-frame clones and leaves out a portion. Of under 20,000 clones listed, about 60% were seen once; the top ten hold around 2.7%. This CDR3 region has 11 residues. Losses at the gene ends were 5 bases for V and 10 bases for J; bases not matched to a gene: 4. CDR1 LNHDA and CDR2 SQIVND come from the germline V gene (reference sequence). A few counts support this clone. The antigen remains undetermined. Analysis of PBMCs was direct, with no culture step. The sequenced sample was PBMCs, obtained before nivolumab (anti-PD-1) treatment. The origin of this receptor is a person aged 35-79 years with oral cavity squamous cell carcinoma. The chain is built from TRBV19 and TRBJ1-1; 7 bases agree with TRBD1. CDR3 sequence reads: CASSWGQRAFF. The CDR3 nucleotides read TGTGCCAGTAGTTGGGGACAGCGAGCTTTCTTT.